This T cell receptor (beta chain) was identified during a study of early T cells in non-severe SARS-CoV-2 infection (dated by TCRdb to the early 2020s). Background for the entire study: Because TCR sequencing relied on bulk RNA taken from unsorted whole blood, pairing of alpha and beta chains was not possible. Study-wide findings and limitations: VDJdb matching was skewed toward anti-spike CD8 responses and likely underestimated virus-specific expansions, missing private and CD4 specificities.

The sample holds a few counts of this clonotype. Its antigen has not been determined. Base qualities are not provided; no much larger clone lies one nucleotide away. This was a case-control study nested in a cohort of healthcare workers in London, UK, who had nasopharyngeal swab PCR tests and blood samples taken every week. Healthcare workers were enrolled in the week of the UK lockdown, from 23 to 31 March 2020, and were followed every week for up to roughly 16 weeks. Preparation of the library involved 5' RACE. TCRdb records NextSeq 500 as the sequencer. The TCR library protocol attached unique molecular identifiers to individual cDNA molecules to correct for sequencing error and PCR bias. TCR alpha and beta chains were both sequenced, and the abundances of alpha and beta sequences in each sample were closely correlated with each other. The authors processed their data as follows. Decombinator V4 was used to annotate TCR sequences for V gene, J gene and CDR3. TCRs were defined as expanded if a significant change between any two time points was detected under a Poisson model with p below 0.0001. TCR abundances were normalised to the total number of TCRs sequenced per sample and were expressed as counts per million. MAIT TCRs were defined by TRAV1-2 paired with TRAJ12, TRAJ20 or TRAJ33, and iNKT TCRs by TRAV10 paired with TRAJ18. VDJdb, accessed 1 November 2021, was searched for CMV, EBV and SARS-CoV-2 annotated TCRs, with TCRs annotated for multiple antigens excluded. TCRdb passed the public sequencing reads through fastp at Q25 and MiXCR, retaining productive beta sequences. Merged by CDR3 protein, the rows form single entries marked with the most common genes and DNA. V and J calls and clone size were set by TCRdb, not the authors. The table for this sample lists some 77,000 distinct CDR3 sequences; 9% to 10% of them were counted only once. Around 4.6% of the sample is taken by the ten largest.

CDR1 and CDR2 are read off the germline V gene as SNHLY and FYNNEI. The CDR3 starts with the cysteine, ends with the phenylalanine, and has 14 residues. Of the read, only the CDR3 DNA is kept; its 42 bases are in frame from base 1. The V end gives up 11 bases and the J end 7 bases, leaving 8 bases in the junction not matched to a gene. The sequence came from an adult who was a healthcare worker with PCR-confirmed SARS-CoV-2 infection or an uninfected control (not recorded which). Rearrangement joined TRBV2 to TRBJ2-1, and TRBD2 matches 13 of the central bases. Material for sequencing was whole blood. The bases are TGTGCCTCAGCTCGGGGACTAGCGGGGAATGAGCAGTTCTTC. It translates as CASARGLAGNEQFF.